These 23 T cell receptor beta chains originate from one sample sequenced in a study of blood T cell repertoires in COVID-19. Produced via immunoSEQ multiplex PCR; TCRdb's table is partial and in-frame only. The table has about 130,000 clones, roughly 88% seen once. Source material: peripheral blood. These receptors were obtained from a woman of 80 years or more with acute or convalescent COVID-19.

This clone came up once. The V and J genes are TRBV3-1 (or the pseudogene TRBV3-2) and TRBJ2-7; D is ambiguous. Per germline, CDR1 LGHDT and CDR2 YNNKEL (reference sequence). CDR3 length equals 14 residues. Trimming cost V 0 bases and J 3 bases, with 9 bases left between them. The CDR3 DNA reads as TGTGCCAGCAGCCAAGAGGGCAGGTACTACGAGCAGTACTTC. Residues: CASSQEGRYYEQYF.

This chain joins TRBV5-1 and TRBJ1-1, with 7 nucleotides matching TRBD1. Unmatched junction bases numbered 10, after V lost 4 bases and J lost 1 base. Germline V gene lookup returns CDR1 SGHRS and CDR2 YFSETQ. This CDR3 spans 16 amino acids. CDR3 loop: CASSQQGPAGNTEAFF. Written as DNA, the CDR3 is TGCGCCAGCAGCCAACAGGGGCCGGCGGGGAACACTGAAGCTTTCTTT. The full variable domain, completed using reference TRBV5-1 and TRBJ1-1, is KAGVTQTPRYLIKTRGQQVTLSCSPISGHRSVSWYQQTPGQGLQFLFEYFSETQRNKGNFPGRFSGRQFSNSRSEMNVSTLELGDSALYLCASSQQGPAGNTEAFFGQGTRLTVV.

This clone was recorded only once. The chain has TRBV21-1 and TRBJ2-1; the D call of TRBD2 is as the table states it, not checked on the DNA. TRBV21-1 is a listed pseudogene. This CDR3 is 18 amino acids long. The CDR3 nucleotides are TGTGCCAGCAGCCCCCAGCGGCGACTAGCGGGAGCGTACAATGAGCAGTTCTTC. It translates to CASSPQRRLAGAYNEQFF.

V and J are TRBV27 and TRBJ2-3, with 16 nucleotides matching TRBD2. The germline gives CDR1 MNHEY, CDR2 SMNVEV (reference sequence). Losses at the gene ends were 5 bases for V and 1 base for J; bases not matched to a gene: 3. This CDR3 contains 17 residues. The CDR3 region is CASSPGLAGGGTDTQYF. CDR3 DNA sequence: TGTGCCAGCAGTCCGGGACTAGCGGGGGGGGGCACAGATACGCAGTATTTT.

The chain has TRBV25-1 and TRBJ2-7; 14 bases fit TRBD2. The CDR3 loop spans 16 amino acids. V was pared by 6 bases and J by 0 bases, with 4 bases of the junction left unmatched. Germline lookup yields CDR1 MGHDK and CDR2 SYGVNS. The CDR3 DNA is TGTGCCAGCAGCGGACTAGCGGGAGGCCGCTCCTACGAGCAGTACTTC. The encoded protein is CASSGLAGGRSYEQYF.

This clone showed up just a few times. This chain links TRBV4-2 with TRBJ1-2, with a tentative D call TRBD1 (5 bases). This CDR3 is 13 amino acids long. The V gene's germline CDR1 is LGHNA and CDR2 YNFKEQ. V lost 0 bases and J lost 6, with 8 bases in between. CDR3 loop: CASSQDRVNGYTF. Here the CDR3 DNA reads TGTGCCAGCAGCCAAGACAGGGTGAATGGCTACACCTTC.

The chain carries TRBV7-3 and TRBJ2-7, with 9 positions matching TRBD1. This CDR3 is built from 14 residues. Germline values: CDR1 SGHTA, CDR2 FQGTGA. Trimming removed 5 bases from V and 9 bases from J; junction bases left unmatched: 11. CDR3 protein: CASSPGDRVGVQYF. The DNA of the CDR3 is TGTGCCAGCAGCCCAGGGGACAGGGTAGGGGTGCAGTACTTC.

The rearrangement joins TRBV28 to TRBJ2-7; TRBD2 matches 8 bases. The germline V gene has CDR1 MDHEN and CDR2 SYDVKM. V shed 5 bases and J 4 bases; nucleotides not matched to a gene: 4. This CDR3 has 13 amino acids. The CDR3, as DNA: TGTGCCAGCAGTCAAGGGACTAGATACGAGCAGTACTTC. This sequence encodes CASSQGTRYEQYF.

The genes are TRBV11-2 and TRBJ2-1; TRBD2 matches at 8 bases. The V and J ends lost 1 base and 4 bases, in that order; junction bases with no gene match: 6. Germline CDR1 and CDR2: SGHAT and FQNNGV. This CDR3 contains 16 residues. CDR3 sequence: CASSLAGLAKYNEQFF. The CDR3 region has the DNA TGTGCCAGCAGCTTAGCCGGACTAGCAAAGTACAATGAGCAGTTCTTC.

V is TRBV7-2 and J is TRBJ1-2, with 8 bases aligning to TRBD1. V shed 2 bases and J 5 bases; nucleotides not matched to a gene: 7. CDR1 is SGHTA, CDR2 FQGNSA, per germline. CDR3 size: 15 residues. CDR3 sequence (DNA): TGTGCCAGCAGCTTAAGTACTGACAGGGGATATGGCTACACCTTC. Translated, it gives CASSLSTDRGYGYTF.

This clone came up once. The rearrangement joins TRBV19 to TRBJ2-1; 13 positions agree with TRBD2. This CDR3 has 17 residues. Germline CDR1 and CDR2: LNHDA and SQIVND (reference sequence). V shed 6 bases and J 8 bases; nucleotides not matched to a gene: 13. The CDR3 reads CASRSGTSGTNPYEQFF. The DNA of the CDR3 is TGTGCCAGTAGGTCGGGGACTAGCGGGACCAATCCCTATGAGCAGTTCTTC.

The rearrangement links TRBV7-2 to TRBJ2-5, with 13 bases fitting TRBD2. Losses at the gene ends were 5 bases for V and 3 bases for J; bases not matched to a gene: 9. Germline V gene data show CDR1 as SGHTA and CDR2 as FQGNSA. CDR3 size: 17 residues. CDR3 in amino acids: CASSPSPGLAGKETQYF. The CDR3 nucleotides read TGTGCCAGCAGCCCCTCCCCGGGACTAGCGGGGAAAGAGACCCAGTACTTC.

The CDR3 DNA sequence: TGTGCCAGCAGTAACCGGGACAGCAATTCACCCCTCCACTTT. This sequence encodes CASSNRDSNSPLHF. The chain carries TRBV3-1 (or the pseudogene TRBV3-2) and TRBJ1-6; TRBD1 matches 7 bases. Germline V gene sequence: CDR1 LGHDT, CDR2 YNNKEL (reference sequence). CDR3 length equals 14 residues. With V trimmed by 6 bases and J by 7 bases, 6 bases remained unmatched.

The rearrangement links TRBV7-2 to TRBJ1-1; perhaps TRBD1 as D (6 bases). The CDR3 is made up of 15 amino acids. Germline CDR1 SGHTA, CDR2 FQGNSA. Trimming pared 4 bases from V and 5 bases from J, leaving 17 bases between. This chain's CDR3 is CASSSLLGGRTEAFF. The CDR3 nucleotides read TGTGCCAGCAGCTCTTTGTTGGGGGGGCGAACTGAAGCTTTCTTT.

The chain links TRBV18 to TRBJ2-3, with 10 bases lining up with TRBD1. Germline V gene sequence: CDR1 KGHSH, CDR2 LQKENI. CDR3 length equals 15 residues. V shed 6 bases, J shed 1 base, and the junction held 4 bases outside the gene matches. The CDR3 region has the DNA TGTGCCAGCTCCCGACAGGGGGCAGGCACAGATACGCAGTATTTT. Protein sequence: CASSRQGAGTDTQYF.

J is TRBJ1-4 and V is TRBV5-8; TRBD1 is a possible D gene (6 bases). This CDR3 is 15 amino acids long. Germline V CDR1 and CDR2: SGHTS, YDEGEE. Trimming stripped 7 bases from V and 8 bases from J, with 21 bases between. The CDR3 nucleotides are TGTGCCAGCGGAACCCATAAGACAGGACGGGAAAAACTGTTTTTT. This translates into CASGTHKTGREKLFF.

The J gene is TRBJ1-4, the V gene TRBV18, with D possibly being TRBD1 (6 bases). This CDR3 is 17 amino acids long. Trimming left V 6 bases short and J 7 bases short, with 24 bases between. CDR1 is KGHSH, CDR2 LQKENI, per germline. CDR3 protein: CASSSTSWTVGSEKLFF. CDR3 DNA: TGTGCCAGCTCGTCGACCTCATGGACAGTGGGGAGTGAAAAACTGTTTTTT. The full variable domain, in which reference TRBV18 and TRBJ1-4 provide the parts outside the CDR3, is NAGVMQNPRHLVRRRGQEARLRCSPMKGHSHVYWYRQLPEEGLKFMVYLQKENIIDESGMPKERFSAEFPKEGPSILRIQQVVRGDSAAYFCASSSTSWTVGSEKLFFGSGTQLSVL.

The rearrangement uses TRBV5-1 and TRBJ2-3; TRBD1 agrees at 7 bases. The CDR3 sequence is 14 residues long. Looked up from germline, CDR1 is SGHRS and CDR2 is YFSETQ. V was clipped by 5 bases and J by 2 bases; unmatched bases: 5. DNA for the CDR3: TGCGCCAGCAGTCGGGGACAGAACACAGATACGCAGTATTTT. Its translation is CASSRGQNTDTQYF.

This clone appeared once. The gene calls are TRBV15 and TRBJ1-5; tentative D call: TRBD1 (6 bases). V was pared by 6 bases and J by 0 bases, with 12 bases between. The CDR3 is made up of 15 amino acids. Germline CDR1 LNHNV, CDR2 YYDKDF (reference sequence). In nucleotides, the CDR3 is TGTGCCACCAGGGGGACACCGCATAGCAATCAGCCCCAGCATTTT. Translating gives CATRGTPHSNQPQHF.

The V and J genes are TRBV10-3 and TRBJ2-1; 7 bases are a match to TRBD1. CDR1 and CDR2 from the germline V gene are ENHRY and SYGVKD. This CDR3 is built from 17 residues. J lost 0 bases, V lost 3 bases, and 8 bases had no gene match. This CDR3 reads CAISEVPGQSSYNEQFF. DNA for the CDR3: TGTGCCATCAGTGAAGTCCCGGGACAGAGCTCCTACAATGAGCAGTTCTTC.

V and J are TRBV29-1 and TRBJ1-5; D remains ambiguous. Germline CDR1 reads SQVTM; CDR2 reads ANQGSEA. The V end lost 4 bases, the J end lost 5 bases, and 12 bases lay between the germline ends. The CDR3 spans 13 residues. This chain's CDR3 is CSVVLGPDQPQHF. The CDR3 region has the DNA TGCAGCGTTGTTCTGGGCCCAGATCAGCCCCAGCATTTT. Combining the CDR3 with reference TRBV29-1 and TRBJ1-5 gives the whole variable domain SAVISQKPSRDICQRGTSLTIQCQVDSQVTMMFWYRQQPGQSLTLIATANQGSEATYESGFVIDKFPISRPNLTFSTLTVSNMSPEDSSIYLCSVVLGPDQPQHFGDGTRLSIL.

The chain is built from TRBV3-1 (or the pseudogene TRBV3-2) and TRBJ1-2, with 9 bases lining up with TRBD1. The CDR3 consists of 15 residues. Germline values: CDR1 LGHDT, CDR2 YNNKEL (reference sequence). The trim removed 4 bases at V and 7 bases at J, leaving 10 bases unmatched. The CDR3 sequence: CASSPPTGTGTGYTF. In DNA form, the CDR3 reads TGTGCCAGCAGCCCTCCAACCGGGACAGGGACTGGCTACACCTTC.

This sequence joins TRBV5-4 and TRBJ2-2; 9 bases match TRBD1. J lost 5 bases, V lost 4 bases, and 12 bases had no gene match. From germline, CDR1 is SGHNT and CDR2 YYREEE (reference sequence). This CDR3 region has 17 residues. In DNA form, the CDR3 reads TGTGCCAGCAGCCCCGTTCCCGGGACAGGGAGGACCGGGGAGCTGTTTTTT. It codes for CASSPVPGTGRTGELFF.